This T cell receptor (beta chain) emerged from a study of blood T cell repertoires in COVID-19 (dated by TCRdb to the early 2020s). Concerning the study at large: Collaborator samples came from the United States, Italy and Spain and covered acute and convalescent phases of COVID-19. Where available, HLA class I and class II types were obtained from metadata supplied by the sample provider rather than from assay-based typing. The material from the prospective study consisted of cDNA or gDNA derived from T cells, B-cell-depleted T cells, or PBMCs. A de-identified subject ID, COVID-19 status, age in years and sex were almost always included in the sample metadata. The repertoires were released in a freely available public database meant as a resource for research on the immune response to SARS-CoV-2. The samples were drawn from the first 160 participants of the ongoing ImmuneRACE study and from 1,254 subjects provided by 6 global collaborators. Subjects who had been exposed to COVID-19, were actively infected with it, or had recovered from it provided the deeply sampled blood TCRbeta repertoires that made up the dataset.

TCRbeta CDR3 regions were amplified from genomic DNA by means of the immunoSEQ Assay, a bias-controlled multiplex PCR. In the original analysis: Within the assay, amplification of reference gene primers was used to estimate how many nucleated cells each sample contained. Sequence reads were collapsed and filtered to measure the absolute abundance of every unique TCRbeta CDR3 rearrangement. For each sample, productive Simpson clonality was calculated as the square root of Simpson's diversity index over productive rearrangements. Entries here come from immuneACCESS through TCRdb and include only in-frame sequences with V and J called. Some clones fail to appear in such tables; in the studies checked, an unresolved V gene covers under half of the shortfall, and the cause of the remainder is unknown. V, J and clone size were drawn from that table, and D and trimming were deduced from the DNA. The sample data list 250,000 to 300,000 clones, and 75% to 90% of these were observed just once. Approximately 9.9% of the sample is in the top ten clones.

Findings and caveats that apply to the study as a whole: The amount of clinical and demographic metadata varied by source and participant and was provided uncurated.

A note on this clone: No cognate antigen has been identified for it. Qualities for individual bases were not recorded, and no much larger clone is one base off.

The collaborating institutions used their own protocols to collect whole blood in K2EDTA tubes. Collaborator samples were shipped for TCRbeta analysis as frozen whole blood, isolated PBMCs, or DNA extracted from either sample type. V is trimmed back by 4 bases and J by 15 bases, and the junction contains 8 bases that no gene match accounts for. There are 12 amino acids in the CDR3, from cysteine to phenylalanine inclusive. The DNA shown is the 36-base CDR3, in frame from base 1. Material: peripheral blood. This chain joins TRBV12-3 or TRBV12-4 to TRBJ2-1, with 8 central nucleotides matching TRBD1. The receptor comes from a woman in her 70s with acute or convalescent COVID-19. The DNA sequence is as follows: TGTGCCAGCAGTTCGGGACAGGTTAGGCGGTTCTTC. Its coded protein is CASSSGQVRRFF.